This is a list of T cell receptor beta chains from one sample in a study of blood T cell repertoires in COVID-19. Assay: immunoSEQ multiplex PCR; the TCRdb copy retains only in-frame clones and omits some. The sample carries more than 200,000 clones, around 86% recorded once. Sequencing was done on a sample of peripheral blood. The receptors come from a man in his fifties with COVID-19, enrolled during active disease. Both conserved end residues are part of each CDR3. The order of the fields is V gene, J gene, CDR3 protein.

v_call: TRBV24-1
j_call: TRBJ2-5
cdr3_aa: CATSGGTSGETQYF

v_call: TRBV4-2
j_call: TRBJ2-2
cdr3_aa: CASSQDPGAGELFF

v_call: TRBV9
j_call: TRBJ2-1
cdr3_aa: CASSVLEPGEQFF

v_call: TRBV4-3
j_call: TRBJ2-2
cdr3_aa: CASSPAGGPTGELFF

v_call: TRBV24-1
j_call: TRBJ2-2
cdr3_aa: CATSDSGGANTGELFF

v_call: TRBV5-4
j_call: TRBJ2-7
cdr3_aa: CASSFSGTDEQYF

v_call: TRBV30
j_call: TRBJ2-1
cdr3_aa: CAWNAGGYNEQFF

v_call: TRBV7-2
j_call: TRBJ2-3
cdr3_aa: CASSSGQGRADTQYF

v_call: TRBV19
j_call: TRBJ2-2
cdr3_aa: CASSMEGGGRGTGELFF

v_call: TRBV2
j_call: TRBJ2-3
cdr3_aa: CASTKNAHSTDTQYF

v_call: TRBV10-3
j_call: TRBJ1-1
cdr3_aa: CAISTTERNTEAFF

v_call: TRBV30
j_call: TRBJ2-3
cdr3_aa: CAWSVKGNTDTQYF

v_call: TRBV30
j_call: TRBJ2-7
cdr3_aa: CAYRTGGTYEQYF

v_call: TRBV5-1
j_call: TRBJ1-2
cdr3_aa: CASSLDIQGAYGYTF

v_call: TRBV19
j_call: TRBJ2-1
cdr3_aa: CASSARTGEQFF

v_call: TRBV6-5
j_call: TRBJ2-3
cdr3_aa: CASSSSVSTDTQYF

v_call: TRBV13
j_call: TRBJ2-2
cdr3_aa: CASSSPGVLAGVAGELFF

v_call: TRBV24-1
j_call: TRBJ2-4
cdr3_aa: CATSDNSQRRQVEAVAKNIQYF

v_call: TRBV15
j_call: TRBJ1-2
cdr3_aa: CATSFGLDYGYTF

v_call: TRBV27
j_call: TRBJ2-1
cdr3_aa: CASTIDPTSGKGDEQFF

v_call: TRBV7-9
j_call: TRBJ2-3
cdr3_aa: CASSEDDSTDTQYF

v_call: TRBV11-2
j_call: TRBJ1-1
cdr3_aa: CASSLAGGANTEAFF

v_call: TRBV19
j_call: TRBJ1-5
cdr3_aa: CASSSTGGLHQPQHF

v_call: TRBV27
j_call: TRBJ1-5
cdr3_aa: CASSLGQGAGGNQPQHF

v_call: TRBV18
j_call: TRBJ2-1
cdr3_aa: CASSPMDRGLEFF

v_call: TRBV4-3
j_call: TRBJ2-2
cdr3_aa: CASSQVPSGPTGELFF

v_call: TRBV11-3
j_call: TRBJ2-7
cdr3_aa: CASSPVGGGEQYF

v_call: TRBV30
j_call: TRBJ2-1
cdr3_aa: CAWSLPGLAGPYNEQFF

v_call: TRBV30
j_call: TRBJ1-3
cdr3_aa: CAWRGPVGNTIYF

v_call: TRBV19
j_call: TRBJ1-5
cdr3_aa: CASSIGRADYGNQPQHF

v_call: TRBV7-9
j_call: TRBJ2-3
cdr3_aa: CASSEYRGLSTDTQYF

v_call: TRBV15
j_call: TRBJ2-2
cdr3_aa: CATSRTGEVGELFF

v_call: TRBV10-3
j_call: TRBJ1-2
cdr3_aa: CAISEGAMGYGYTF

v_call: TRBV20-1
j_call: TRBJ2-1
cdr3_aa: CSASGRTNSYNEQFF

v_call: TRBV5-5
j_call: TRBJ1-4
cdr3_aa: CASSQAQRATNEKLFF

v_call: TRBV6-5
j_call: TRBJ2-5
cdr3_aa: CASSYGPGETQYF

v_call: TRBV11-1
j_call: TRBJ1-6
cdr3_aa: CASSLGGGVENSPLHF

v_call: TRBV24-1
j_call: TRBJ2-1
cdr3_aa: CATSDPRQSNEQFF

v_call: TRBV5-1
j_call: TRBJ2-5
cdr3_aa: CASSLEAGGAETQYF

v_call: TRBV5-1
j_call: TRBJ2-1
cdr3_aa: CASSFGTGGREQFF

v_call: TRBV19
j_call: TRBJ2-6
cdr3_aa: CASSIGVAGISGANVLTF

v_call: TRBV18
j_call: TRBJ1-5
cdr3_aa: CASSPQGAADQPQHF

v_call: TRBV12-3/TRBV12-4
j_call: TRBJ1-1
cdr3_aa: CASRRDTEAFF

v_call: TRBV5-6
j_call: TRBJ2-3
cdr3_aa: CASSWRWLPADTQYF

v_call: TRBV27
j_call: TRBJ1-1
cdr3_aa: CASRARGQGFTEAFF

v_call: TRBV27
j_call: TRBJ1-1
cdr3_aa: CASSPRFQATEAFF